The rows below give T cell receptor beta chains drawn from one sample of a study of blood T cell repertoires in COVID-19. Clones were sequenced by immunoSEQ multiplex PCR, and TCRdb holds only the in-frame ones, with some missing. Here the sample spans roughly 280,000 clones, about 87% being singletons. The source material was PBMCs or T cells enriched from blood (not recorded which). The receptors here all came from a woman in her twenties or thirties with acute COVID-19. CDR3s leave out the opening cysteine and the closing phenylalanine or tryptophan.

CDR3 length	J gene	V gene	CDR3 protein
11	TRBJ1-6	TRBV28	ASRDTGGSPLH
11	TRBJ1-1	TRBV11-2	ASSLGLNTEAF
10	TRBJ1-4	TRBV7-9	ASTGEDEKLF
12	TRBJ1-2	TRBV7-8	ASREAGTGGGYT
13	TRBJ1-6	TRBV7-9	ASSSPDSYDSPLH
16	TRBJ2-2	TRBV7-6	ASSLGSGRSANTGELF
14	TRBJ1-3	TRBV7-8	ASSYPQGAGGNTIY
11	TRBJ2-3	TRBV14	ASSPSGRDTQY
11	TRBJ2-7	TRBV19	ASSGTGSYEQY
11	TRBJ1-2	TRBV3-1/TRBV3-2	ASSQDHNGLHT
12	TRBJ2-5	TRBV5-1	ASSFRDSQETQY
14	TRBJ2-2	TRBV2	ASSEGLAVNTGELF
14	TRBJ2-1	TRBV6-6	ASRPGTSGFWDEQF
9	TRBJ2-7	TRBV12-3/TRBV12-4	ASSAQYEQY
11	TRBJ2-1	TRBV25-1	ASSQREGHEQF
10	TRBJ1-3	TRBV28	ASRDRGNTIY
16	TRBJ2-2	TRBV4-1	ASSPPGTSGRAAGELF
13	TRBJ1-3	TRBV28	ASTPSHRGLNTIY
18	TRBJ2-1	TRBV19	ASSRPSGTSGRGSYNEQF
11	TRBJ2-3	TRBV25-1	ASSGHTGDTQY
10	TRBJ1-2	TRBV30	ATQQGGYGYT
11	TRBJ2-1	TRBV27	ASSLSTSLRQF
10	TRBJ2-7	TRBV7-9	ASAPQATEQY
14	TRBJ2-1	TRBV9	ASSVSAGGPGYEQF
13	TRBJ2-2	TRBV11-2	ASSLSSANTGELF